This T cell receptor beta chain comes out of a study of blood T cell repertoires in COVID-19. At the level of the study: Collection of acute and convalescent COVID-19 samples took place in the United States, Italy and Spain. PBMCs, B-cell-depleted T cells, or T cells were the source of the cDNA or gDNA that made up the material.

Participant age was about 18 to 95 years, and participants resided in roughly 24 US areas. Cohort 3 donors counted as recovered after two negative PCRs, clearance, or resolved symptoms. Using immunoSEQ multiplex PCR, the repertoire was profiled, and TCRdb retains in-frame clones only, with some absent. The sample includes fewer than 200,000 clones, roughly 85% seen only once; the top ten take around 4.8%. This CDR3 has 13 residues. Sequenced: PBMCs or T cells enriched from blood (not recorded which). This TCR was sampled from a woman aged 45-59 years who had recovered from COVID-19. The genes are TRBV21-1 and TRBJ2-3; TRBD2 was called by the table and not checked on the DNA. TRBV21-1 is a documented pseudogene. The chain's CDR3 is CASSLDGADTQYF. DNA of the CDR3: TGTGCCAGCAGCCTTGACGGGGCAGATACGCAGTATTTT.